The 28 T cell receptor beta chains presented below share a single source sample, sequenced in a study of regulatory T cells in long-lasting Graves disease. Arm-PCR of CDR3 regions and iRepertoire HTBI primers were the basis on which TCR beta libraries were built. A single record per CDR3 protein comes from TCRdb applying MiXCR to the multiplex PCR reads. The data show 300,000 to 400,000 distinct CDR3 sequences, 15% to 20% seen once. This sample's time point: persistent/refractory GD, antithyroid drugs over 5 years with positive TRAb. RNA extracted from PBMCs served as the sequencing template. The sequenced sample was peripheral blood mononuclear cells (PBMCs), obtained when the disease was refractory, from a patient treated with antithyroid drugs. These receptors were obtained from a female donor with Graves disease.

There are a few counts of this clonotype. The genes are TRBV18 and TRBJ1-5; D perhaps matches TRBD1 (5 bases). Germline V gene sequence: CDR1 KGHSH, CDR2 LQKENI. The CDR3 spans 16 residues. Between the trimmed V and J ends, which lost 3 bases and 5 bases, there was a span of 17 bases. CDR3 in amino acids: CASSPGQGGSHQPQHF. The CDR3, as DNA: TGTGCCAGCTCACCTGGTCAGGGTGGGTCCCATCAGCCCCAGCATTTT.

This clonotype appeared a few times. The chain uses TRBV4-3 and TRBJ1-6, with D possibly TRBD1 on 5 matching bases. The CDR3 is made up of 15 amino acids. Trimming pared 1 base from V and 5 bases from J, leaving 9 bases between. From germline, CDR1 is LGHNA and CDR2 YSLEER. CDR3 coding DNA: TGCGCCAGCAGCCAAGGGGGCGGCAATAATTCACCCCTCCACTTT. As protein: CASSQGGGNNSPLHF.

The table lists this clonotype with a few counts. The genes are TRBV5-1 and TRBJ2-7; 7 bases are a match to TRBD2. CDR1 and CDR2 from the germline V gene are SGHRS and YFSETQ. Unmatched junction bases numbered 14, after V lost 0 bases and J lost 5 bases. This CDR3 comprises 17 residues. In DNA form, the CDR3 reads TGCGCCAGCAGCTTGGCGGTAGGTGGGACTACGGAGGACGAGCAGTACTTC. Translated, it gives CASSLAVGGTTEDEQYF.

This clonotype was seen many times. The chain couples TRBV5-1 to TRBJ2-7; tentatively, D is TRBD1 (5 bases). The V gene lost 2 bases and the J gene lost 2 bases, with 8 bases spanning the gap. The germline gives CDR1 SGHRS, CDR2 YFSETQ. CDR3 length equals 13 residues. The CDR3 DNA reads as TGCGCCAGCAGCTTAGGACACCCCTACGAGCAGTACTTC. It is translated as CASSLGHPYEQYF.

This clonotype turned up a few times. The chain's CDR3 is CASSGRDHSDTIYF. CDR3 nucleotide sequence: TGTGCCAGCAGCGGAAGGGACCACTCGGACACCATATATTTT. The chain links TRBV9 to TRBJ1-3; a weak D match, TRBD1 (5 bases). The CDR3 has 14 residues. V lost 3 bases and J 8 bases, leaving 15 bases between the germline ends. The germline gives CDR1 SGDLS, CDR2 YYNGEE.

There are a few counts of this clonotype. The V gene is TRBV6-2 or TRBV6-3, the J gene TRBJ2-2; TRBD1 matches 9 bases. CDR3 length: 17 residues. With 2 bases clipped from V and 4 bases from J, the junction kept 8 bases outside the gene matches. The germline gives CDR1 MNHEY, CDR2 SVGEGT. The chain's CDR3 is CASSYPLGQGRTGELFF. The CDR3 nucleotides read TGTGCCAGCAGTTACCCACTTGGACAGGGGCGCACCGGGGAGCTGTTTTTT.

This clonotype was observed a few times. The genes are TRBV6-5 and TRBJ1-5; no reliable D call. The length of the CDR3 is 15 residues. The V and J ends lost 4 bases and 0 bases respectively, with 10 bases between them. CDR1 and CDR2 from the germline V gene are MNHEY and SVGAGI. The DNA for the CDR3 is TGTGCCAGCAGTTTCGGCAGCTATAGCAATCAGCCCCAGCATTTT. Translated: CASSFGSYSNQPQHF.

V gene TRBV15 combines with J gene TRBJ1-5, with TRBD1 identical over 7 bases. CDR3 length: 15 amino acids. CDR1 LNHNV and CDR2 YYDKDF come from the germline V gene (reference sequence). Trimming removed 4 bases from V and 6 bases from J; junction bases left unmatched: 9. The CDR3 region is CATSILTGAGQPQHF. The CDR3 bases are TGTGCCACCAGCATTCTAACAGGGGCGGGTCAGCCCCAGCATTTT.

This clonotype was seen a few times. The rearrangement joins TRBV15 to TRBJ1-5; D is undetermined. Germline V CDR1 and CDR2: LNHNV, YYDKDF (reference sequence). V was trimmed by 8 bases and J by 0 bases, leaving 17 bases between them. The CDR3 is made up of 16 amino acids. The CDR3 loop reads CATHFGPTYSNQPQHF. CDR3 nucleotides: TGTGCCACCCACTTTGGGCCAACTTATAGCAATCAGCCCCAGCATTTT.

For this clonotype: A read error may be the cause here, since a much bigger clone is one base away. The chain combines TRBV7-2 with TRBJ1-1; tentatively, D is TRBD1 (5 bases). Looked up from germline, CDR1 is SGHTA and CDR2 is FQGNSA. V was shortened by 5 bases and J by 3 bases, with 10 bases between the two germline ends. CDR3 size: 13 residues. In DNA form, the CDR3 reads TGTGCCAGCAGCCTCGCGGGGGACACTGAAGCTTTCTTT. Its translation: CASSLAGDTEAFF.

This clonotype showed up many times. This chain links TRBV2 with TRBJ1-5, with unresolved D. With 3 bases removed from V and 7 bases from J, the gap between germline ends came to 4 bases. The CDR3 length is 11 residues. Germline CDR1 SNHLY, CDR2 FYNNEI. In DNA, the CDR3 is TGTGCCAGCAGTGATGAGCAGCCCCAGCATTTT. This encodes CASSDEQPQHF.

This sequence joins TRBV2 and TRBJ2-1; TRBD2 might be the D (5 bases). This CDR3 has 16 residues. The germline V gene encodes CDR1 SNHLY and CDR2 FYNNEI. V dropped 6 bases and J dropped 7 bases, with 22 bases sitting between them. In DNA form, the CDR3 reads TGTGCCAGCAGCCCACCTTTGAGGGAGCTAAAGAATGAGCAGTTCTTC. Amino acid sequence: CASSPPLRELKNEQFF.

The chain couples TRBV5-1 to TRBJ1-2; 9 bases fit TRBD1. V shed 8 bases, J shed 6 bases, and the junction held 14 bases outside the gene matches. The CDR3 runs to 15 residues. The germline V gene has CDR1 SGHRS and CDR2 YFSETQ. The CDR3 here is CASAWVPGQGDGYTF. The CDR3 DNA is TGCGCCAGTGCTTGGGTCCCGGGACAGGGTGATGGCTACACCTTC. Complete variable domain (other parts from reference TRBV5-1 and TRBJ1-2): KAGVTQTPRYLIKTRGQQVTLSCSPISGHRSVSWYQQTPGQGLQFLFEYFSETQRNKGNFPGRFSGRQFSNSRSEMNVSTLELGDSALYLCASAWVPGQGDGYTFGSGTRLTVV.

This clonotype was detected only a few times. The chain combines TRBV7-6 with TRBJ1-1, with no clear D. The CDR3 contains 15 residues. The V gene's germline CDR1 is SGHVS and CDR2 FNYEAQ. V lost 0 bases, J lost 1 base, and 9 bases lay in between. The CDR3 coding sequence is TGTGCCAGCAGCTTAGCGTTTGGGTGGAACACTGAAGCTTTCTTT. This translates into CASSLAFGWNTEAFF.

This chain joins TRBV19 and TRBJ2-2; D is possibly TRBD1 or TRBD2 (5 bases each). V dropped 4 bases and J dropped 8 bases, with 17 bases sitting between them. The CDR3 has 15 residues. CDR1 and CDR2 (germline): LNHDA, SQIVND (reference sequence). The CDR3 region has the DNA TGTGCCAGTAGTAGGAGGCCAGGGATAACGGGGGAGCTGTTTTTT. Its translation: CASSRRPGITGELFF.

The chain recombines TRBV28 with TRBJ1-6, with a tentative D call TRBD1 (5 bases). The CDR3 length is 16 residues. The V end lost 4 bases, the J end lost 14 bases, and 24 bases lay between the germline ends. CDR1 and CDR2 (germline): MDHEN, SYDVKM. CDR3 in DNA: TGTGCCAGCAGTTCGACGGGGCCGGGAAACATTCTCGCCCTCCACTTT. Translation gives CASSSTGPGNILALHF.

This clonotype was detected ten times or more. V is TRBV6-2 or TRBV6-3 and J is TRBJ1-5, with TRBD1 matching 9 bases. CDR1 MNHEY and CDR2 SVGEGT come from the germline V gene. The CDR3 spans 18 residues. The J segment lost 0 bases and the V segment lost 2 bases, leaving 8 bases of the junction unmatched. The CDR3 here is CASSYTAQGAHSNQPQHF. The CDR3 DNA sequence: TGTGCCAGCAGTTACACCGCACAGGGGGCGCATAGCAATCAGCCCCAGCATTTT.

This clonotype was counted between two and nine times. The rearrangement uses TRBV6-1 and TRBJ1-5; D is uncertain. Germline CDR1 and CDR2: MNHNS and SASEGT. The CDR3 is 15 amino acids. V was shortened by 2 bases and J by 0 bases, with 8 bases between the two germline ends. The CDR3 loop is CASSELGNSNQPQHF. The CDR3, as DNA: TGTGCCAGCAGTGAATTGGGAAATAGCAATCAGCCCCAGCATTTT.

This CDR3 reads CASSYSTRGNQPQHF. The DNA of the CDR3 is TGTGCCAGCAGTTACTCGACCAGGGGCAATCAGCCCCAGCATTTT. The chain combines TRBV6-5 with TRBJ1-5; D possibly corresponds to TRBD1 (5 bases). Between the trimmed V and J ends, which lost 0 bases and 2 bases, there was a span of 8 bases. The CDR3 is 15 amino acids. Germline-derived CDR1 and CDR2 are MNHEY and SVGAGI.

This clonotype was counted many times. The rearrangement joins TRBV5-1 to TRBJ1-2; TRBD1 matches 8 bases. The germline V gene has CDR1 SGHRS and CDR2 YFSETQ. The V and J ends lost 4 bases and 8 bases, in that order; junction bases with no gene match: 13. The length of the CDR3 is 15 residues. CDR3 DNA: TGCGCCAGCAGCGCCGACGGGACAGGATCTATAGGCTACACCTTC. Translating gives CASSADGTGSIGYTF. Supplemented by reference TRBV5-1 and TRBJ1-2, the full variable domain reads KAGVTQTPRYLIKTRGQQVTLSCSPISGHRSVSWYQQTPGQGLQFLFEYFSETQRNKGNFPGRFSGRQFSNSRSEMNVSTLELGDSALYLCASSADGTGSIGYTFGSGTRLTVV.

The chain employs TRBV12-3 or TRBV12-4 and TRBJ2-1; the D gene is possibly TRBD2 (5 bases). Trimming removed 3 bases from V and 10 bases from J, with 22 bases in between. CDR3 length: 16 amino acids. In DNA form, the CDR3 reads TGTGCCAGCAGTTTCCTAGAGTCACTATACGGGATAGAGCAGTTCTTC. This translates into CASSFLESLYGIEQFF.

This clonotype was counted a few times. The genes are TRBV30 and TRBJ2-7; D possibly matches TRBD1 or TRBD2 (5 bases each). The CDR3 totals 14 residues. V was shortened by 0 bases and J by 3 bases, with 12 bases between the two germline ends. Per germline, CDR1 GTSNPN and CDR2 SVGIG (reference sequence). The CDR3 spells CAWSVKGTHYEQYF. CDR3 DNA: TGTGCCTGGAGTGTAAAAGGGACCCACTACGAGCAGTACTTC.

This clonotype was detected many times. V is TRBV2 and J is TRBJ2-7, with D uncertain. With 3 bases removed from V and 0 bases from J, the gap between germline ends came to 6 bases. CDR1 and CDR2 (germline): SNHLY, FYNNEI. The CDR3 is 13 residues long. The CDR3 sequence is CASSDGSSYEQYF. The CDR3 nucleotides read TGTGCCAGCAGTGACGGTAGCTCCTACGAGCAGTACTTC.

This clonotype came up a few times. The V gene is TRBV7-9, the J gene TRBJ1-6; D uncertain. Germline V gene sequence: CDR1 SEHNR, CDR2 FQNEAQ (reference sequence). There are 15 residues in the CDR3. Trimming pared 4 bases from V and 7 bases from J, leaving 14 bases between. CDR3 residues: CASSSQWNQNSPLHF. CDR3 DNA: TGTGCCAGCAGCTCACAATGGAACCAAAATTCACCCCTCCACTTT.

The sample holds many counts of this clonotype. The chain couples TRBV9 to TRBJ2-7; a possible D gene is TRBD1 (5 bases). V lost 0 bases, J lost 7 bases, and 23 bases lay in between. In germline, CDR1 is SGDLS, CDR2 YYNGEE. This CDR3 region has 17 residues. CDR3 DNA sequence: TGTGCCAGCAGCGTAGGGCTGGTCGTCCAGGGCTCTTCTGAGCAGTACTTC. It is translated as CASSVGLVVQGSSEQYF.

This clonotype was picked up a small number of times. The chain joins TRBV11-2 to TRBJ1-6; TRBD1 is a possible D gene (5 bases). The CDR3 is made up of 17 amino acids. CDR1 SGHAT and CDR2 FQNNGV come from the germline V gene. V gave up 3 bases and J gave up 7 bases, with 19 bases separating them. The CDR3 region has the DNA TGTGCCAGCAGCTTTTTGGCCACCGGGACGGGGAATTCACCCCTCCACTTT. Encoded protein: CASSFLATGTGNSPLHF.

The chain links TRBV2 to TRBJ2-1; D unresolved. Trimming cost V 3 bases and J 6 bases, with 18 bases left between them. This CDR3 is 16 amino acids long. Germline V gene data show CDR1 as SNHLY and CDR2 as FYNNEI. For the CDR3, the DNA is TGTGCCAGCAGTGACATCGGGCAGTGGTCCCCCAATGAGCAGTTCTTC. Amino acid sequence: CASSDIGQWSPNEQFF.

This clonotype was detected many times. One end of the junction does not line up with germline, which may come from a read error. V usage is TRBV2 and J usage is TRBJ1-1; D is uncertain. The CDR3 runs to 15 residues. The germline V gene encodes CDR1 SNHLY and CDR2 FYNNEI. The CDR3 loop reads CASREESSGNTEAFF. In DNA, the CDR3 is TGTGCCAGCAGGGAAGAATCATCCGGGAACACTGAAGCTTTCTTT.